The TCR beta chain under discussion was sequenced for a study of OX40 agonist ivuxolimab in advanced cancers. At the level of the study: Patients took ivuxolimab, an agonistic anti-OX40 (CD134) antibody. Study-level findings and limits: On average, CD8+ T cells had more expanded clones than CD4+. Clonal expansion from baseline to week 6 occurred in both CD4+ and CD8+ T cells.

Produced via immunoSEQ multiplex PCR; TCRdb's table is partial and in-frame only. The table has 73,000 or so clones, roughly four fifths seen once; the top ten hold 2% to 2.5%. This CDR3 contains 13 residues. In germline, CDR1 is LNHNV, CDR2 YYDKDF (reference sequence). Trimming took off 4 bases at V and 0 bases at J, with 7 bases between the two ends. With autoimmune disease history or systemic immunosuppression, patients were excluded. As to this clone: The antigen remains undetermined.

The V and J genes are TRBV15 and TRBJ2-7; D uncertain. The receptor was derived from an adult with an advanced solid tumor such as melanoma, head and neck, liver or kidney cancer. The starting material was CD4+ or CD8+ T cells sorted from blood, obtained in a trial of the OX40 agonist ivuxolimab. The CDR3 DNA sequence: TGTGCCACCAGCAAACAGAGCTCCTACGAGCAGTACTTC. Amino acid sequence: CATSKQSSYEQYF.